What follows are 14 T cell receptor beta chains derived from one specimen sequenced in a study of regulatory T cells in long-lasting Graves disease. TCR beta libraries were built with iRepertoire HTBI primers and Arm-PCR of CDR3 regions. MiXCR, applied by TCRdb to the multiplex PCR reads, yields one record per CDR3 protein. The table records about 400,000 distinct CDR3 sequences, 15% of them present only once. Sample time point: newly diagnosed GD, antithyroid drugs for less than 3 months. Extracted RNA from PBMCs served as the source of the TCR library. This sample was shared with a second study, whose subject was T cells in Graves' hyperthyroidism and ophthalmopathy.

The sequences come from peripheral blood mononuclear cells (PBMCs), collected at new diagnosis, from a patient treated with antithyroid drugs. The receptors shown here come from a middle-aged woman with Graves disease.

This clonotype was seen ten or more times. The chain combines TRBV30 with TRBJ1-6; weak D call: TRBD1 (6 bases). Germline CDR1 and CDR2: GTSNPN and SVGIG (reference sequence). The ends were cut back, 4 bases at V and 6 bases at J, with 13 bases in the middle. This CDR3 region has 14 residues. This chain's CDR3 is CAWTNGQSNSPLHF. Written as DNA, the CDR3 is TGTGCCTGGACCAATGGACAGAGTAATTCACCCCTCCACTTT.

There are many counts of this clonotype. The rearrangement joins TRBV7-2 to TRBJ2-7; 11 bases are shared with TRBD1. This CDR3 is built from 15 residues. After removal of 1 base from V and 4 bases from J, the junction contained 3 bases not matched to a gene. CDR1 SGHTA and CDR2 FQGNSA come from the germline V gene. Written as DNA, the CDR3 is TGTGCCAGCAGCTTAGTTGGGACAGGGGGTTACGAGCAGTACTTC. Protein sequence: CASSLVGTGGYEQYF.

This clonotype was seen repeatedly, ten times or more. This CDR3 is CASSQAVHTTYEQYF. The CDR3 DNA sequence: TGTGCCAGCAGCCAAGCAGTACACACGACCTACGAGCAGTACTTC. The V gene is TRBV3-1, the J gene TRBJ2-7; D is ambiguous. Looked up from germline, CDR1 is LGHDT and CDR2 is YNNKEL (reference sequence). The V and J ends lost 1 base and 2 bases respectively, with 12 bases between them. This CDR3 has 15 residues.

This clonotype was seen at least ten times. For the CDR3, the DNA is TGCAGCGTTGAAGAGGGACAGGACTATGGCTACACCTTC. Translation gives CSVEEGQDYGYTF. This chain links TRBV29-1 with TRBJ1-2; TRBD1 matches 8 bases. The CDR3 is made up of 13 amino acids. CDR1 and CDR2 (germline): SQVTM, ANQGSEA. V shed 0 bases and J 3 bases; nucleotides not matched to a gene: 0.

This clonotype has just a few counts. The DNA of the CDR3 is TGTGCCAGCAGTCTGGAAGGGGGCTCTGGAAACACCATATATTTT. Translated: CASSLEGGSGNTIYF. The chain joins TRBV12-3 or TRBV12-4 to TRBJ1-3; weak D call: TRBD1 (6 bases). Trimming shortened V by 5 bases and J by 0 bases, and 11 bases separated the two germline ends. The length of the CDR3 is 15 residues.

This clonotype showed up just a few times. The chain combines TRBV4-3 with TRBJ2-7; 8 bases fit TRBD1. CDR1 is LGHNA, CDR2 YSLEER, per germline. With V trimmed by 2 bases and J by 2 bases, 8 bases remained unmatched. The CDR3 runs to 16 residues. The chain's CDR3 is CASSQFQGAGTYEQYF. CDR3 coding DNA: TGCGCCAGCAGCCAATTCCAGGGGGCTGGGACCTACGAGCAGTACTTC.

This clonotype appeared many times. The V gene is TRBV7-9, the J gene TRBJ2-3, with 7 bases lining up with TRBD1. The trim removed 5 bases at V and 2 bases at J, leaving 4 bases unmatched. This CDR3 contains 14 residues. Germline V gene data show CDR1 as SEHNR and CDR2 as FQNEAQ (reference sequence). CDR3 sequence: CASSPGQDTDTQYF. The CDR3, as DNA: TGTGCCAGCAGCCCCGGACAGGACACAGATACGCAGTATTTT.

This clonotype was recorded at least ten times. V and J are TRBV28 and TRBJ2-7; D remains unclear. Germline CDR1 is MDHEN and CDR2 is SYDVKM. The CDR3 extends over 13 amino acids. The germline V and J ends were trimmed by 1 base and 2 bases, with 6 bases remaining between them. CDR3 in DNA: TGTGCCAGCAGTTTATCAGGCGCCTACGAGCAGTACTTC. Translating it yields CASSLSGAYEQYF. Full variable domain (remainder filled in from reference TRBV28 and TRBJ2-7): DVKVTQSSRYLVKRTGEKVFLECVQDMDHENMFWYRQDPGLGLRLIYFSYDVKMKEKGDIPEGYSVSREKKERFSLILESASTNQTSMYLCASSLSGAYEQYFGPGTRLTVT.

This clonotype was counted many times. The chain joins TRBV28 to TRBJ1-5; D gene unclear. With 1 base removed from V and 11 bases from J, the gap between germline ends came to 9 bases. From germline, CDR1 is MDHEN and CDR2 SYDVKM. The CDR3 has 12 residues. The CDR3 DNA is TGTGCCAGCAGTTTATCCATTCTGACCCAGCATTTT. This codes for CASSLSILTQHF.

The rearrangement uses TRBV4-1 and TRBJ2-7; 8 bases agree with TRBD2. The ends lost 4 bases at V and 4 bases at J; junction bases unmatched: 12. Germline loops: CDR1 MGHRA, CDR2 YSYEKL. The length of the CDR3 is 16 residues. CDR3 in amino acids: CASSREQRELFYEQYF. The DNA for the CDR3 is TGCGCCAGCAGCCGAGAGCAGCGGGAGTTATTTTACGAGCAGTACTTC.

This clonotype turned up a few times. This rearrangement joins TRBV19 to TRBJ2-2; 8 bases map to TRBD1. V was clipped by 6 bases and J by 7 bases; unmatched bases: 13. CDR1 is LNHDA and CDR2 is SQIVND in the germline V gene (reference sequence). The CDR3 has 16 residues. The CDR3 here is CASRTTGQDPGGELFF. The CDR3, as DNA: TGTGCCAGTAGGACGACGGGACAGGACCCGGGCGGGGAGCTGTTTTTT. The full variable domain, with the rest looked up from reference TRBV19 and TRBJ2-2, is DGGITQSPKYLFRKEGQNVTLSCEQNLNHDAMYWYRQDPGQGLRLIYYSQIVNDFQKGDIAEGYSVSREKKESFPLTVTSAQKNPTAFYLCASRTTGQDPGGELFFGEGSRLTVL.

This clonotype was counted ten times or more. CDR3 DNA: TGTGCCAGCAGTAGAGGGGGCGTAGGAAACACCATATATTTT. Its protein product is CASSRGGVGNTIYF. The chain is built from TRBV12-3 or TRBV12-4 and TRBJ1-3; 7 bases match TRBD1. V shed 5 bases, J shed 4 bases, and the junction held 5 bases outside the gene matches. The CDR3 extends over 14 amino acids.

The V and J genes are TRBV19 and TRBJ2-3, with 7 bases matching TRBD1. Trimming removed 4 bases from V and 3 bases from J; junction bases left unmatched: 7. Germline loops: CDR1 LNHDA, CDR2 SQIVND (reference sequence). This CDR3 is built from 15 residues. The CDR3 reads CASSTTGMLTDTQYF. The DNA of the CDR3 is TGTGCCAGTAGTACGACAGGGATGTTGACAGATACGCAGTATTTT. Together with reference TRBV19 and TRBJ2-3, the CDR3 gives the full variable domain: DGGITQSPKYLFRKEGQNVTLSCEQNLNHDAMYWYRQDPGQGLRLIYYSQIVNDFQKGDIAEGYSVSREKKESFPLTVTSAQKNPTAFYLCASSTTGMLTDTQYFGPGTRLTVL.

This clonotype was seen ten or more times. This chain uses TRBV27 with TRBJ1-5, with unresolved D. V was pared by 5 bases and J by 0 bases, with 20 bases between. The CDR3 totals 18 residues. CDR1 is MNHEY, CDR2 SMNVEV, per germline (reference sequence). The CDR3 DNA reads TGTGCCAGCAGTCCTGAACGTCCCTCAGTTTATAGCAATCAGCCCCAGCATTTT. Amino acids: CASSPERPSVYSNQPQHF.